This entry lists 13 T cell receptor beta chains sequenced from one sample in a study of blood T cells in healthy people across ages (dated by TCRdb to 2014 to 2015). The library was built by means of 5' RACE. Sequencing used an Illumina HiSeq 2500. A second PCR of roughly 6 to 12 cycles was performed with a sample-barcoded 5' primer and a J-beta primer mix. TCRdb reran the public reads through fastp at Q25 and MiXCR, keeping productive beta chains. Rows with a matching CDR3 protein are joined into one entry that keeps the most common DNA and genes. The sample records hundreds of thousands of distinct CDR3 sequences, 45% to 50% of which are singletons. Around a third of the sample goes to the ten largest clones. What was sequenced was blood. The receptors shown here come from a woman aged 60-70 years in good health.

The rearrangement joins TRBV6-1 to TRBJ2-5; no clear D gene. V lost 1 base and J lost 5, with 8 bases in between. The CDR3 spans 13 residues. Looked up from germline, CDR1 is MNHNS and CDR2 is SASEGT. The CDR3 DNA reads TGTGCCAGCAGTGAAGACTACTTTGAGACCCAGTACTTC. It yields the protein CASSEDYFETQYF.

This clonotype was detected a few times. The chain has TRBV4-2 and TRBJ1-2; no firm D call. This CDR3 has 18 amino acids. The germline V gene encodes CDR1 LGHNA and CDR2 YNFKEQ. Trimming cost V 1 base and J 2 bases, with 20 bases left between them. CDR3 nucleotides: TGTGCCAGCAGCCAAGTTCCGGGCCTGTCAACAGAGAACTATGGCTACACCTTC. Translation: CASSQVPGLSTENYGYTF.

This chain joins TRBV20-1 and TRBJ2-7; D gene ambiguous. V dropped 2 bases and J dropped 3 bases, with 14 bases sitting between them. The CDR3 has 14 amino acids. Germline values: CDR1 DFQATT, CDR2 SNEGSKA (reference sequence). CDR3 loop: CSARLGLGYYEQYF. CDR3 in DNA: TGCAGTGCTAGATTGGGATTGGGATACTACGAGCAGTACTTC.

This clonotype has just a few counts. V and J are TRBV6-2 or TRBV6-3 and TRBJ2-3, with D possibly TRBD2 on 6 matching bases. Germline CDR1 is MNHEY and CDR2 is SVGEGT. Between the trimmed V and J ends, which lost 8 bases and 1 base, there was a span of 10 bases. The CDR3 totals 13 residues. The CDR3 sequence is CASRLGGTDTQYF. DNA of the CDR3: TGTGCCAGCCGACTAGGGGGCACAGATACGCAGTATTTT.

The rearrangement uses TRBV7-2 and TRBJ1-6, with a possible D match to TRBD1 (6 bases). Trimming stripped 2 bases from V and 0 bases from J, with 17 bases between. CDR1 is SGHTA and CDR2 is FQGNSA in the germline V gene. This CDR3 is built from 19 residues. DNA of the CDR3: TGTGCCAGCAGCTTATATGGGGGCGCGGGATACTCCTATAATTCACCCCTCCACTTT. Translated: CASSLYGGAGYSYNSPLHF.

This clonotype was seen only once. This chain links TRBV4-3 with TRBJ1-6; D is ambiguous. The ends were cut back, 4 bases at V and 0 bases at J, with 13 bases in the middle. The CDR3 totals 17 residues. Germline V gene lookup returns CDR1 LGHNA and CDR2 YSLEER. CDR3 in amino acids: CASSPSGRPSYNSPLHF. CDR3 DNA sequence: TGCGCCAGCAGCCCCTCGGGTCGCCCCTCCTATAATTCACCCCTCCACTTT.

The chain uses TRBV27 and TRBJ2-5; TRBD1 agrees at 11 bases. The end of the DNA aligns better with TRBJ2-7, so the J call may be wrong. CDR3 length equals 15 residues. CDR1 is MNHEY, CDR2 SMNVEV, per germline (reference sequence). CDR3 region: CASSFTGTGGYEQYF. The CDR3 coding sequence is TGTGCCAGCAGTTTCACTGGGACAGGGGGTTACGAGCAGTACTTC.

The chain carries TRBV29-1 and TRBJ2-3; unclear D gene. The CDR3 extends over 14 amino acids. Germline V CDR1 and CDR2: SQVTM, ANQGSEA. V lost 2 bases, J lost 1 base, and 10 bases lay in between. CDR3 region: CSVERETGTDTQYF. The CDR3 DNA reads TGCAGCGTTGAACGAGAGACTGGCACAGATACGCAGTATTTT.

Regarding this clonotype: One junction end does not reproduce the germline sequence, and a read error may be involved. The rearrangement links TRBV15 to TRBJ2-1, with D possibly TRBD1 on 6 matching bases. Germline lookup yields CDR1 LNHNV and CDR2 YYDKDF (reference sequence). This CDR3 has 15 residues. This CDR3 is CATGRAAGAYNEQFF. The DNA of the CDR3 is TGTGCCACCGGCAGAGCGGCAGGGGCCTACAATGAGCAGTTCTTT.

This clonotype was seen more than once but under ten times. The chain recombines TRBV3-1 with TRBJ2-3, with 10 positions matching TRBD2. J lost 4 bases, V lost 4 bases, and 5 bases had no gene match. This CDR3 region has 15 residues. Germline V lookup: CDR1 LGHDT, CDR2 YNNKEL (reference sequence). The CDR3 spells CASSRAGGPADTQYF. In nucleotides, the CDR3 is TGTGCCAGCAGCCGAGCGGGAGGGCCCGCAGATACGCAGTATTTT.

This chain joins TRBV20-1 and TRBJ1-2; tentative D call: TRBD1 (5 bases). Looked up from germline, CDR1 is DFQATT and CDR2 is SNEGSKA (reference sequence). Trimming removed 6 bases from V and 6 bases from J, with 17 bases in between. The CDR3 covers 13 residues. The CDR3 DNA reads TGCAGTGCCGCCGTCGGGACTAGAGATGGCTACACCTTC. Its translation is CSAAVGTRDGYTF.

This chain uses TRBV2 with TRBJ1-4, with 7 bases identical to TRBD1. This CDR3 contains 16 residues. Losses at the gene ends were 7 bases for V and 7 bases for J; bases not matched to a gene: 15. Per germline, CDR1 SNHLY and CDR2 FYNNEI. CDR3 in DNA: TGTGCCAGCACCAGAAGGCCAGGGGGGACTGGTGAAAAACTGTTTTTT. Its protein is CASTRRPGGTGEKLFF.

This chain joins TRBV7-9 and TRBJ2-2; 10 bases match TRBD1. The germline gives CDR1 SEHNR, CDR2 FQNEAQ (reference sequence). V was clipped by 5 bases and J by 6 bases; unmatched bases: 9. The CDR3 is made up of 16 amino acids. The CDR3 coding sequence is TGTGCCAGCAGCATCGGACAGGGGGGAAGTTCCGGGGAGCTGTTTTTT. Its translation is CASSIGQGGSSGELFF.